One and the same sample provided the 7 T cell receptor beta chains below, sequenced in a study of graft-versus-host responses after intestinal transplantation. Produced via immunoSEQ multiplex PCR; TCRdb's table is partial and in-frame only. In the table there are around 77,000 clones, about 94% of which are singletons. Their recognized antigens are unknown. Sequencing was performed on unstimulated CD8+ T cells sorted from spleen or lymph node cells, taken before intestinal transplant. The origin of the receptors is a human donor who received an intestinal transplant.

The J gene is TRBJ2-2, the V gene TRBV4-1, with TRBD1 matching over 7 bases. V lost 1 base and J lost 2; bases outside the gene matches: 10. Germline V gene lookup returns CDR1 MGHRA and CDR2 YSYEKL. This CDR3 contains 18 residues. In nucleotides, the CDR3 is TGCGCCAGCAGCCAAGCAAGAGGGACAGTATTAAACACCGGGGAGCTGTTTTTT. Translated, it gives CASSQARGTVLNTGELFF.

V usage is TRBV29-1 and J usage is TRBJ1-2, with D tentatively TRBD1 (5 bases). The CDR3 totals 13 residues. The V gene's germline CDR1 is SQVTM and CDR2 ANQGSEA. Between the trimmed V and J ends, which lost 7 bases and 0 bases, there was a span of 12 bases. Written as DNA, the CDR3 is TGCAGCGCTAGGGGCCCCCCTAACTATGGCTACACCTTC. This translates into CSARGPPNYGYTF.

J is TRBJ2-7 and V is TRBV5-1, with no clear D. V dropped 0 bases and J dropped 1 base, with 8 bases sitting between them. Germline V CDR1 and CDR2: SGHRS, YFSETQ. This CDR3 is built from 14 residues. CDR3 coding DNA: TGCGCCAGCAGCTTGGAACCCAGTTCCTACGAGCAGTACTTC. It encodes CASSLEPSSYEQYF.

This clone was seen more than once but under ten times. This chain connects TRBV5-8 to TRBJ2-7, with 11 nucleotides matching TRBD1. Germline CDR1 is SGHTS and CDR2 is YDEGEE. V gave up 4 bases and J gave up 3 bases; unmatched junction bases: 3. The CDR3 contains 14 residues. In DNA, the CDR3 is TGTGCCAGCAGCACCGGGACAGGGGGCTACGAGCAGTACTTC. Its translation is CASSTGTGGYEQYF.

This chain uses TRBV5-4 with TRBJ2-7; 8 positions match TRBD2. Looked up from germline, CDR1 is SGHNT and CDR2 is YYREEE (reference sequence). CDR3 size: 13 residues. The J segment lost 3 bases and the V segment lost 4 bases, leaving 3 bases of the junction unmatched. As DNA, the CDR3 is TGTGCCAGCAGCGGCGGGACTAGCTACGAGCAGTACTTC. The encoded protein is CASSGGTSYEQYF.

This clone was recorded once. This sequence joins TRBV28 and TRBJ2-1; no definite D call. The germline gives CDR1 MDHEN, CDR2 SYDVKM. The CDR3 is 13 residues long. Trimming removed 3 bases at V and 3 bases at J, with 6 bases between. The CDR3 nucleotides are TGTGCCAGCAGTTTCATCAACTACAATGAGCAGTTCTTC. Protein product: CASSFINYNEQFF.

The rearrangement links TRBV5-4 to TRBJ2-7, with D unresolved. This CDR3 comprises 12 residues. CDR1 is SGHNT, CDR2 YYREEE, per germline (reference sequence). The ends were cut back, 0 bases at V and 4 bases at J, with 5 bases in the middle. The CDR3 DNA follows: TGTGCCAGCAGCTTGGACCTTTACGAGCAGTACTTC. It is translated as CASSLDLYEQYF. Variable domain in full (rest from reference TRBV5-4 and TRBJ2-7): ETGVTQSPTHLIKTRGQQVTLRCSSQSGHNTVSWYQQALGQGPQFIFQYYREEENGRGNFPPRFSGLQFPNYSSELNVNALELDDSALYLCASSLDLYEQYFGPGTRLTVT.